This TCR beta chain emerged from a study of CD8 T cells in ankylosing spondylitis. TCRdb re-called the 5' RACE reads with MiXCR, one entry per CDR3 protein. The table has around 450,000 distinct CDR3 sequences, roughly a quarter seen once. In its sample, this clonotype was seen a few times. Antigen specificity is unknown. Overall study findings and caveats: There was a TCR beta motif, made of eight highly homologous variants, that appeared characteristic of ankylosing spondylitis blood. The authors reported significant enrichment of disease-linked clones in matched ankylosing spondylitis synovial fluid.

The germline V and J ends were trimmed by 2 bases and 1 base, with 14 bases remaining between them. The germline V gene encodes CDR1 MNHEY and CDR2 SVGAGI. CDR3 length: 16 amino acids. The gene calls are TRBV6-5 and TRBJ1-1, with unresolved D. The specimen was blood, either unsorted or a sorted T cell fraction (not recorded which). The receptor comes from a male donor with ankylosing spondylitis. CDR3 loop: CASSYRATKRNTEAFF. The CDR3 DNA reads TGTGCCAGCAGTTACCGGGCGACAAAGAGGAACACTGAAGCTTTCTTT.